The rows below give T cell receptor beta chains drawn from one sample of a study of response to subunit inactivated influenza vaccine. TCRdb reprocessed the RT-PCR reads with MiXCR, giving one entry per CDR3 protein. The table lists about 800,000 distinct CDR3 sequences, approximately 22% of them singletons. This specimen was PBMCs from blood, taken roughly 5 days after vaccination. These receptor sequences come from a man aged 45-65 years who received an inactivated influenza vaccine. Both conserved end residues are part of each CDR3. The D gene is left open where the match is weak. For some rows the clone size is stated as once, few or many, or as a class when expanded; others skip it.

few,TRBJ1-3,NA,TRBV7-9,CASNQQVSGNTIYF,TGTGCCAGCAACCAACAGGTTTCTGGAAACACCATATATTTT
NA,TRBJ2-7,NA,TRBV20-1,CSASQYSSYEQYF,TGCAGTGCTAGTCAGTACAGCTCCTACGAGCAGTACTTC
few,TRBJ2-5,NA,TRBV7-2,CASSSPLAGTQYF,TGTGCCAGCAGCTCACCTTTGGCCGGGACCCAGTACTTC
NA,TRBJ1-2,NA,TRBV21-1,CASSPRRAPDGYTF,TGTGCCAGCAGCCCCCGCCGGGCCCCCGACGGCTACACCTTC
few,TRBJ1-6,NA,TRBV20-1,CSAKGRVNSPLHF,TGCAGTGCCAAAGGCAGGGTGAATTCACCCCTCCACTTT
NA,TRBJ2-5,TRBD2,TRBV15,CATSSGAETQYF,TGTGCCACCAGTAGCGGGGCGGAGACCCAGTACTTC
NA,TRBJ2-2,NA,TRBV4-1,CASSHDTTGANTGELFF,TGCGCCAGCAGCCACGACACGACAGGCGCGAACACCGGGGAGCTGTTTTTT
NA,TRBJ1-3,NA,TRBV18,CASSPSVGGHSGNTIYF,TGTGCCAGCTCACCGTCTGTGGGGGGCCACTCTGGAAACACCATATATTTT
few,TRBJ1-2,NA,TRBV27,CASSLSGLGNYGYTF,TGTGCCAGCAGTTTATCGGGGTTAGGTAACTATGGCTACACCTTC
NA,TRBJ2-1,NA,TRBV24-1,CATSDTTTRSTYNEQFF,TGTGCCACCAGTGATACTACAACTAGAAGTACGTACAATGAGCAGTTCTTC